This T cell receptor beta chain was recorded in a study of T cells after yellow fever vaccination. Findings of the study overall: Reappearance after the booster was seen for most primary-vaccination clones, at 96% CD4 and 70% to 90% CD8.

In TCRdb, the 5' RACE reads were re-called with MiXCR into one record per CDR3 protein. The profile shows around 600,000 distinct CDR3 sequences, more than 9% of them singletons. Notes on this clonotype: The antigen remains undetermined.

This specimen was PBMCs, taken on the day of the yellow fever booster vaccination. The sequence was collected from a man in his thirties or forties who received the YFV17D yellow fever vaccine.

The CDR3 region has the DNA TGTGCCAGCAGTTACTCGATTTCCCTAGCGGGAGTCGGCGAGCAGTACTTC. The encoded protein is CASSYSISLAGVGEQYF. The chain combines TRBV6-5 with TRBJ2-7; 10 positions agree with TRBD2. The CDR3 extends over 17 amino acids. The ends lost 0 bases at V and 6 bases at J; junction bases unmatched: 11. Per the germline V gene, CDR1 is MNHEY and CDR2 is SVGAGI.